One and the same sample provided the 18 T cell receptor beta chains below, sequenced in a study of OX40 agonist ivuxolimab in advanced cancers. Measured with immunoSEQ multiplex PCR; TCRdb has only the in-frame clones, and not every one. The data hold over 45,000 clones, with 85% observed a single time. Specimen: CD4+ or CD8+ T cells sorted from blood, collected in a trial of the OX40 agonist ivuxolimab. These receptors originate from an adult with an advanced solid tumor such as melanoma, head and neck, liver or kidney cancer.

The chain has TRBV9 and TRBJ2-1; 10 bases fit TRBD1. Trimming removed 4 bases from V and 5 bases from J; junction bases left unmatched: 6. Germline V gene sequence: CDR1 SGDLS, CDR2 YYNGEE. This CDR3 comprises 15 residues. The CDR3 loop is CASSPRQGANNEQFF. The CDR3 bases are TGTGCCAGCAGCCCCCGACAGGGGGCGAACAATGAGCAGTTCTTC.

J is TRBJ1-1 and V is TRBV28; 7 bases line up with TRBD1. From germline, CDR1 is MDHEN and CDR2 SYDVKM. V dropped 6 bases and J dropped 1; count of bases not matched to a gene: 11. This CDR3 spans 16 amino acids. The CDR3 bases are TGTGCCAGCAGCCTGACCCCGGGACAGTGGAACACTGAAGCTTTCTTT. It encodes CASSLTPGQWNTEAFF.

The chain carries TRBV11-3 and TRBJ2-7; D uncertain. Per germline, CDR1 SGHNT and CDR2 YENEEA. CDR3 length equals 14 residues. V lost 0 bases and J lost 1, with 7 bases in between. As DNA, the CDR3 is TGTGCCAGCAGCTTAGAAATGAGATCCTACGAGCAGTACTTC. Residues: CASSLEMRSYEQYF.

V usage is TRBV5-1 and J usage is TRBJ1-5; D ambiguous. This CDR3 has 13 amino acids. Germline-derived CDR1 and CDR2 are SGHRS and YFSETQ. V shed 2 bases and J shed 5 bases, with 8 bases lying between them. As DNA, the CDR3 is TGCGCCAGCAGCTTCGTGCCAGATCAGCCCCAGCATTTT. This gives the protein CASSFVPDQPQHF.

V gene TRBV9 combines with J gene TRBJ1-2, with TRBD1 matching over 8 bases. The CDR3 runs to 14 residues. V shed 4 bases and J 13 bases; nucleotides not matched to a gene: 15. Per the germline V gene, CDR1 is SGDLS and CDR2 is YYNGEE. CDR3 residues: CASSPIDRGRLVTF. The CDR3 bases are TGTGCCAGCAGCCCGATAGACAGGGGTAGACTTGTCACCTTC.

This clone was counted a few times. The chain is built from TRBV5-3 and TRBJ2-7, with D hard to call. TRBV5-3 is an open reading frame whose function is uncertain. The CDR3 contains 14 residues. Trimming cost V 0 bases and J 0 bases, with 7 bases left between them. In DNA form, the CDR3 reads TGTGCCAGAAGCTTGGAAGCCGACTCCTACGAGCAGTACTTC. Its protein is CARSLEADSYEQYF.

V usage is TRBV10-3 and J usage is TRBJ2-1, with 9 bases lining up with TRBD1. This CDR3 is 16 amino acids long. The trim removed 6 bases at V and 7 bases at J, leaving 13 bases unmatched. Germline V gives CDR1 ENHRY, CDR2 SYGVKD. The CDR3 sequence: CAIRDSRQGDGNEQFF. In nucleotides, the CDR3 is TGTGCCATCAGAGATTCCAGACAGGGGGACGGGAATGAGCAGTTCTTC.

The chain's CDR3 is CASSSPRGRRDSYGYTF. In nucleotides, the CDR3 is TGTGCCAGCAGTTCCCCCCGGGGGCGCAGGGACAGCTATGGCTACACCTTC. The rearrangement links TRBV28 to TRBJ1-2; 7 bases fit TRBD1. Per the germline V gene, CDR1 is MDHEN and CDR2 is SYDVKM. This CDR3 is built from 17 residues. V was clipped by 4 bases and J by 4 bases; unmatched bases: 15.

This clone was seen more than once but under ten times. J is TRBJ1-5 and V is TRBV19; D unclear. CDR1 LNHDA and CDR2 SQIVND come from the germline V gene (reference sequence). The CDR3 runs to 15 residues. Between the trimmed V and J ends, which lost 5 bases and 1 base, there was a span of 12 bases. The CDR3 reads CASSPPGGSNQPQHF. The CDR3 coding sequence is TGTGCCAGTAGTCCCCCAGGAGGGAGCAATCAGCCCCAGCATTTT.

The chain employs TRBV2 and TRBJ1-5; weak D call: TRBD1 (5 bases). Germline loops: CDR1 SNHLY, CDR2 FYNNEI. Trimming cost V 6 bases and J 7 bases, with 19 bases left between them. CDR3 size: 15 residues. CDR3: CASRSAQGEGQPQHF. The CDR3 DNA sequence: TGTGCCAGCAGGTCCGCCCAGGGAGAAGGACAGCCCCAGCATTTT.

This rearrangement joins TRBV19 to TRBJ2-5; 9 bases agree with TRBD1. The ends lost 6 bases at V and 4 bases at J; junction bases unmatched: 3. This CDR3 has 13 amino acids. The germline CDR1 and CDR2 sequences are LNHDA and SQIVND (reference sequence). The CDR3 DNA sequence: TGTGCCAGTAGAGTGACAGGGGGAGAGACCCAGTACTTC. It translates to CASRVTGGETQYF.

In nucleotides, the CDR3 is TGTGCCAGCAGCCCAAGGGCAGATACGCAGTATTTT. Its translation is CASSPRADTQYF. This chain joins TRBV7-8 and TRBJ2-3; D not certain. Germline assignment: CDR1 SGHVS and CDR2 FQNEAQ. Between the trimmed V and J ends, which lost 5 bases and 4 bases, there was a span of 7 bases. The CDR3 is 12 residues long.

This CDR3 reads CASSSQGAVYGYTF. In DNA, the CDR3 is TGTGCCAGCAGTTCACAGGGGGCGGTCTATGGCTACACCTTC. The chain recombines TRBV6-5 with TRBJ1-2; 9 positions match TRBD1. V trimming: 4 bases; J trimming: 4 bases; junction bases outside the gene matches: 4. The CDR3 runs to 14 residues. From germline, CDR1 is MNHEY and CDR2 SVGAGI.

The rearrangement uses TRBV18 and TRBJ2-3; 11 bases align to TRBD2. This CDR3 is built from 15 residues. Germline CDR1 reads KGHSH; CDR2 reads LQKENI. After removal of 6 bases from V and 3 bases from J, the junction contained 5 bases not matched to a gene. The CDR3 DNA sequence: TGTGCCAGCTCGCCCCCTAGCGGGAGGACAGATACGCAGTATTTT. Translating it yields CASSPPSGRTDTQYF.

This chain uses TRBV9 with TRBJ2-7; D may be TRBD2 (5 bases). Trimming took off 0 bases at V and 7 bases at J, with 8 bases between the two ends. The CDR3 length is 12 residues. Germline CDR1 reads SGDLS; CDR2 reads YYNGEE. The CDR3 spells CASSVGRGEQYF. In DNA form, the CDR3 reads TGTGCCAGCAGCGTAGGCAGAGGGGAGCAGTACTTC.

The chain links TRBV29-1 to TRBJ1-1; D remains ambiguous. The CDR3 extends over 13 amino acids. Looked up from germline, CDR1 is SQVTM and CDR2 is ANQGSEA. The V end was cut by 3 bases, the J end by 3 bases, with 11 bases between. CDR3 bases: TGCAGCGTTGATAAGGACGCGGACACTGAAGCTTTCTTT. Translated, it gives CSVDKDADTEAFF.

V and J are TRBV9 and TRBJ2-7; unclear D gene. Germline V lookup: CDR1 SGDLS, CDR2 YYNGEE. V lost 0 bases and J 3 bases, leaving 13 bases between the germline ends. The CDR3 runs 15 residues. The CDR3 protein is CASSVGGTLGYEQYF. DNA of the CDR3: TGTGCCAGCAGCGTAGGAGGCACTCTGGGCTACGAGCAGTACTTC.

This chain links TRBV5-1 with TRBJ1-5, with D perhaps TRBD1 (5 bases). Germline CDR1 is SGHRS and CDR2 is YFSETQ. The V and J ends lost 4 bases and 5 bases respectively, with 10 bases between them. The CDR3 sequence is 13 residues long. For the CDR3, the DNA is TGCGCCAGCAGCGAAGTAGGGGATCAGCCCCAGCATTTT. Its translation is CASSEVGDQPQHF.